Listed below are T cell receptor beta chains from one sample, sequenced in a study of T cells in Graves' hyperthyroidism and ophthalmopathy. TCRdb used MiXCR to reprocess the multiplex PCR reads, holding one entry per CDR3 protein. Of roughly 840,000 distinct CDR3 sequences in the sample, over 35% were seen once. The sample comprised blood. Source of these receptors: a man in his late teens or twenties with Graves' hyperthyroidism. Both conserved end residues are part of each CDR3.

V | CDR3
TRBV19 | CASSIGLGEAFF
TRBV6-5 | CASSEYGQGDYGYTF
TRBV7-2 | CASRPPGLGGETQYF
TRBV10-3 | CAIGTVNTGELFF
TRBV2 | CASADSPGYGYTF
TRBV20-1 | CSARGRGEKDYGYTF
TRBV9 | CASSVEVATLEQYF
TRBV7-9 | CASSSGGPSNQPQHF
TRBV15 | CATSSEGAGIHSNQPQHF
TRBV7-2 | CASSHFGVYEQYF
TRBV24-1 | CATSDRQGGETQYF
TRBV9 | CASSFDSFYEQYF
TRBV7-9 | CASSLSRGPYGYTF
TRBV20-1 | CSARRGRYGYTF
TRBV5-1 | CASSLGIGGLPTGELFF
TRBV5-4 | CASSLGFSGSDEQYF
TRBV7-9 | CASSHGGAAGNTIYF
TRBV20-1 | CSAEYRGGAGETQYF
TRBV20-1 | CSGNAGAVYGYTF
TRBV9 | CASRVQGSAYEQYF
TRBV11-2 | CASSVIRSEQYF
TRBV10-3 | CAISVVGGGEEKLFF
TRBV6-5 | CASSRTQGTQPQHF
TRBV12-3/TRBV12-4 | CASSLTGFNSPLHF
TRBV7-2 | CASSFVWGQNSPLHF
TRBV7-3 | CASSPDRAFTAGELFF
TRBV9 | CASSVASDSLFGANVLTF
TRBV12-3/TRBV12-4 | CASSRVSNTGELFF
TRBV12-3/TRBV12-4 | CASSLRTSGGRTGETQYF
TRBV10-3 | CAISEGHLMNTEAFF
TRBV15 | CATSWDRVHEQYF